This T cell receptor beta chain was recorded in a study of T and B cells in COVID-19 patients. General study points: Of under 2,500 TCR clusters found only in the recovered cohort, a few dozen had low generation probability.

TRB rearrangements were amplified by multiplex PCR with BIOMED2 TRB-A/B primers. TCRdb fed the multiplex PCR reads into MiXCR, producing one record per CDR3 protein. The data show approximately 3,600 distinct CDR3 sequences, with around 25% seen just once and 15% to 20% held by the top ten. From blood, roughly 220-550 ng of genomic DNA served as TRB template. This clonotype came up a few times. Its antigen is unknown. The clonotype was recovered from a human donor with active COVID-19. Specimen: blood.

For the CDR3, the DNA is TGCGCCAGCAGCCCCCGGGACCCACAAGAGACCCAGTACTTC. This codes for CASSPRDPQETQYF. The rearrangement joins TRBV5-1 to TRBJ2-5; either TRBD1 or TRBD2 may supply D (5 bases each). CDR3 length equals 14 residues. From germline, CDR1 is SGHRS and CDR2 YFSETQ. V gave up 4 bases and J gave up 2 bases, with 12 bases separating them.